The clone carrying this TCR beta chain has only one observation. Its antigen is currently unknown. The primer mix had 60 Vbeta and 13 Jbeta primers. Sequencing used immunoSEQ multiplex PCR; TCRdb keeps in-frame clones, though not all of them. This table holds 150,000 to 200,000 clones, around 77% found once. The V segment lost 5 bases and the J segment 1 base; nucleotides outside the gene matches: 7. This CDR3 has 15 amino acids. Germline V gives CDR1 SGHVS, CDR2 FNYEAQ. The data were taken from a study of cytomegalovirus exposure and HLA in healthy donors. Each donor's status was that of a healthy bone marrow donor. Notes on the study in general: Sequences of the TCR beta chain were said to predict the HLA-A and HLA-B alleles of most subjects accurately. There were 150 to 200 TCR beta chains listed as cytomegalovirus-associated.

This receptor was obtained from a woman aged 30 to 39 in good health and CMV-seronegative. The sequencing input was PBMCs. The V and J genes are TRBV7-6 and TRBJ1-1; 7 bases agree with TRBD1. CDR3 amino acids: CASSRWDSKNTEAFF. The CDR3, as DNA: TGTGCCAGCAGCCGTTGGGACAGCAAGAACACTGAAGCTTTCTTT.